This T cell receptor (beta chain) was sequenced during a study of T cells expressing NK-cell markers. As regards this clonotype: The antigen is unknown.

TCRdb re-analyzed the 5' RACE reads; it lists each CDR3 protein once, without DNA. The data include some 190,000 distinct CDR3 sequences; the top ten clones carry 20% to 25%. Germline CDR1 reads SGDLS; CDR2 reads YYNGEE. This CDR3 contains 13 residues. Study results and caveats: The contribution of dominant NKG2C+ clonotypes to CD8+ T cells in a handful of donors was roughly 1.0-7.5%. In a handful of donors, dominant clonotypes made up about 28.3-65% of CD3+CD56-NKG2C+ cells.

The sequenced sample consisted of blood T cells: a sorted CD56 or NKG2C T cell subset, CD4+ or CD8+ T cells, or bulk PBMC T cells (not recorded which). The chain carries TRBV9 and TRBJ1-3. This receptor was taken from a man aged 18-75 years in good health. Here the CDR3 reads CASSAYATDTIYF.